This is a list of T cell receptor beta chains from one sample in a study of T cells in Graves' hyperthyroidism and ophthalmopathy. TCRdb independently ran MiXCR on the multiplex PCR reads; one entry per CDR3 protein. The sample contains 400,000 to 500,000 distinct CDR3 sequences, around 13% of which appear only once. Sequencing was done on a sample of blood. These receptors were taken from a young woman with Graves' hyperthyroidism. Both conserved end residues are part of each CDR3. Each record gives: clone size, D gene, J gene, V gene, CDR3 DNA, CDR3 protein. The D gene is left open where the match is weak. Where a row states a size, it is once, few, many or the class of an expanded clone; other rows omit it.

>many|.|TRBJ1-2|TRBV10-3
TGTGCCATCAGTGTGACAGGCAGACCAGGGGATCGGTATGGCTACACCTTC
CAISVTGRPGDRYGYTF
>few|.|TRBJ1-1|TRBV30
TGTGCCTGTAGCAGGAACACTGAAGCTTTCTTT
CACSRNTEAFF
>many|TRBD1|TRBJ2-1|TRBV7-2
TGTGCCAGCAGCCCGCGACAGGGATACAATGAGCAGTTCTTC
CASSPRQGYNEQFF
>many|TRBD1|TRBJ1-6|TRBV11-2
TGTGCCAGCAGCACGGACAGGACTCGCTCCTATAATTCACCCCTCCACTTT
CASSTDRTRSYNSPLHF
>many|.|TRBJ2-4|TRBV2
TGTGCCAGCAGCGAAGGGGGGGGGCCAGGGGCCAAAAACATTCAGTACTTC
CASSEGGGPGAKNIQYF
>many|.|TRBJ1-1|TRBV5-1
TGCGCCAGTCATCAGGGAACCACTGAAGCTTTCTTT
CASHQGTTEAFF
>.|TRBD1|TRBJ1-1|TRBV7-9
TGTGCCAGCAGCCTATTGACAGGGGCCACTGAAGCTTTCTTT
CASSLLTGATEAFF
>many|TRBD2|TRBJ2-1|TRBV2
TGTGCCAGCAGGGGGACTAGTCCTCCGCCCTACAATGAGCAGTTCTTC
CASRGTSPPPYNEQFF
>many|.|TRBJ2-5|TRBV12-3/TRBV12-4
TGTGCCAGCAGTTTATTTGGGCTAGCGAAAACACAAGAGACCCAGTACTTC
CASSLFGLAKTQETQYF
>.|TRBD1|TRBJ1-4|TRBV5-1
TGCGCCAGCAGCTTGGGCGACAGGGCGGCTGAAAAACTGTTTTTT
CASSLGDRAAEKLFF
>many|TRBD1|TRBJ2-3|TRBV6-4
TGTGCCAGCAGTGAGGGACAGGGGGCAGATACGCAGTATTTT
CASSEGQGADTQYF
>.|.|TRBJ1-1|TRBV14
TGTGCCAGCAATCTAATGGTGGACACTGAAGCTTTCTTT
CASNLMVDTEAFF
>many|.|TRBJ1-4|TRBV2
TGTGCCAGCAGTGCTGGGCGTCTTGGGGAAAAACTGTTTTTT
CASSAGRLGEKLFF
>many|TRBD1|TRBJ2-2|TRBV6-1
TGTGCCCTACAGGGGTCCGGGGAGCTGTTTTTT
CALQGSGELFF
>.|.|TRBJ2-7|TRBV30
TGTGCCTGGAGTCAACCCGGGCAGGCCTACGAGCAGTACTTC
CAWSQPGQAYEQYF
>.|.|TRBJ2-7|TRBV5-1
TGCGCCAGCAGCTTCGGAGTTTACAATGAGCAGTACTTC
CASSFGVYNEQYF
>few|.|TRBJ2-2|TRBV5-1
TGCGCCAGCAGCTCTAATACAGGGAACACCGGGGAGCTGTTTTTT
CASSSNTGNTGELFF
>many|.|TRBJ2-7|TRBV2
TGTGCCAGCGGGGCCAGCTCCTACGAGCAGTACTTC
CASGASSYEQYF
>.|TRBD2|TRBJ2-1|TRBV6-1
TGTGCCAGCAAAACTAGCGGGAGGGGTGGTGAGCAGTTCTTC
CASKTSGRGGEQFF
>many|.|TRBJ1-2|TRBV29-1
TGCAGCGTGTTACCGCAGGGCCGACTTAACTATGGCTACACCTTC
CSVLPQGRLNYGYTF
>many|.|TRBJ2-3|TRBV28
TGTGCCAGCAGTTTACGGCGGGAAGGGGAGAGCACAGATACGCAGTATTTT
CASSLRREGESTDTQYF
>many|.|TRBJ2-7|TRBV27
TGTGCCAGCAGTTTGCCAGGGGTCCCCTCCTACGAGCAGTACTTC
CASSLPGVPSYEQYF
>.|.|TRBJ2-1|TRBV30
TGTGCCTGGAGTGCCCCTGCCAATGAGCAGTTCTTC
CAWSAPANEQFF
>many|TRBD2|TRBJ2-7|TRBV6-2/TRBV6-3
TGTGCCAGCAGTTACTCGGAGCGGGAGGGCCCTTACGAGCAGTACTTC
CASSYSEREGPYEQYF
>few|TRBD1|TRBJ1-1|TRBV5-1
TGCGCCAGCAGCACAGGGGGCGAGACTGAAGCTTTCTTT
CASSTGGETEAFF
>once|.|TRBJ2-3|TRBV20-1
TGCAGTGCTAAGGGGGTCACAGATACGCAGTATTTT
CSAKGVTDTQYF